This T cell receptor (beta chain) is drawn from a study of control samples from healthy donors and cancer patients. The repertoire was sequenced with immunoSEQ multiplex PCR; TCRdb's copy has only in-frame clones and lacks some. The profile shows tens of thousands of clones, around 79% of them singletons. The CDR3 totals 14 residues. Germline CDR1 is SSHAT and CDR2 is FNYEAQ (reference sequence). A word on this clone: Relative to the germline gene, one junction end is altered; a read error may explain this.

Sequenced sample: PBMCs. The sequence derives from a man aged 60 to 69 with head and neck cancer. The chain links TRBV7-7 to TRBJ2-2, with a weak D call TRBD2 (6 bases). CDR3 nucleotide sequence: TGTGCTAGCAGCCGGGACTTGAACACCGGGGAGCTGTTTTTT. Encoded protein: CASSRDLNTGELFF.